The rows below give T cell receptor beta chains drawn from one sample of a study of T cell responses to AZD1222 COVID-19 vaccine. Sequenced by immunoSEQ multiplex PCR; TCRdb stores in-frame clones only, minus some. The table has approximately 130,000 clones, roughly 92% seen once. Sequencing was performed on peripheral blood, taken on day 0 of AZD1222 vaccination. These receptors were taken from an adult in good health. CDR3s include the opening cysteine and the closing phenylalanine or tryptophan. The order of the fields is D gene, J gene, clone size, V gene, CDR3 DNA, CDR3 protein. A D gene is named only where the DNA matches it firmly. The listing skips clone size in some rows; elsewhere it reads once, few, many or a size class.

NA | TRBJ1-6 | few | TRBV9 | TGTGCCAGCAGCGTAGCTTCTCGACCAGGGGATTCACCCCTCCACTTT | CASSVASRPGDSPLHF
NA | TRBJ1-2 | NA | TRBV18 | TGTGCCAGCTCACCAAGGTCACAGACCTATGGAAGCTATGGCTACACCTTC | CASSPRSQTYGSYGYTF
TRBD1 | TRBJ2-7 | NA | TRBV27 | TGTGCCAGCAGTCAGGGACAGGGAAGGTCCTACGAGCAGTACTTC | CASSQGQGRSYEQYF
NA | TRBJ1-2 | NA | TRBV3-1/TRBV3-2 | TGTGCCAGCAGCCTTACAGGAATTAACTATGGCTACACCTTC | CASSLTGINYGYTF
NA | TRBJ1-3 | once | TRBV29-1 | TGCAGCGTTGAAGCAAACTCTGGAAACACCATATATTTT | CSVEANSGNTIYF
NA | TRBJ1-2 | NA | TRBV3-1/TRBV3-2 | TGTGCCAGCAGCCAGGCAGGGACGACGGACGGCTACACCTTC | CASSQAGTTDGYTF
TRBD1 | TRBJ1-4 | NA | TRBV2 | TGTGCCAGCAGTGATCGGACAGGGGTAAATGAAAAACTGTTTTTT | CASSDRTGVNEKLFF
NA | TRBJ1-5 | NA | TRBV19 | TGTGCCAGTAGTAAGCAGGGGATGGGTCAGCCCCAGCATTTT | CASSKQGMGQPQHF
NA | TRBJ2-4 | NA | TRBV13 | TGTGCCAGCAGCAAGACAGGAAACATTCAGTACTTC | CASSKTGNIQYF
NA | TRBJ1-5 | NA | TRBV2 | TGTGCCAGCAGTGAAGGGCAGGGGTCGGTTCAGCCCCAGCATTTT | CASSEGQGSVQPQHF
TRBD1 | TRBJ2-5 | NA | TRBV5-1 | TGCGCCAGCAGCCAGCAGGGGGTTTTCCAAGAGACCCAGTACTTC | CASSQQGVFQETQYF
NA | TRBJ2-7 | NA | TRBV5-1 | TGCGCCAGCAGCTTTGGGACAAATCCTGTCTACGAGCAGTACTTC | CASSFGTNPVYEQYF
NA | TRBJ1-4 | NA | TRBV7-9 | TGTGCCAGCAGCTTACGGCAGGATCGAACTAATGAAAAACTGTTTTTT | CASSLRQDRTNEKLFF
NA | TRBJ1-6 | few | TRBV10-2 | TGCGCCAGCAGAGAGGGAAGTAATTCACCCCTCCACTTT | CASREGSNSPLHF
TRBD1 | TRBJ2-4 | NA | TRBV5-6 | TGTGCCAGCAGCCTGGGTGCAGGGGGAGACATTCAGTACTTC | CASSLGAGGDIQYF
NA | TRBJ2-2 | NA | TRBV18 | TGTGCCAGCTCACCGCGGGCAGAGAACACCGGGGAGCTGTTTTTT | CASSPRAENTGELFF
TRBD2 | TRBJ2-5 | NA | TRBV4-2 | TGTGCCAGCAGCCCTAGCGGAGGGAACCAAGAGACCCAGTACTTC | CASSPSGGNQETQYF
NA | TRBJ1-5 | NA | TRBV3-1/TRBV3-2 | TGTGCCAGCAGCCCCGAAGGGAGGAATCAGCCCCAGCATTTT | CASSPEGRNQPQHF
TRBD2 | TRBJ2-1 | NA | TRBV5-4 | TGTGCCAGCAGCTTCCCAGCGGGGGGGGAGGATGAGCAGTTCTTC | CASSFPAGGEDEQFF
TRBD1 | TRBJ1-3 | NA | TRBV6-5 | TGTGCCAGCAGACCGCCGGGACAGAGAAACACCATATATTTT | CASRPPGQRNTIYF
NA | TRBJ2-1 | NA | TRBV7-6 | TGTGCCAGCAGCTTAGGGGGGCTAGCCACATATGAGCAGTTCTTC | CASSLGGLATYEQFF
TRBD1 | TRBJ2-1 | NA | TRBV2 | TGTGCCGCGCAGACAGGGTCCTACAATGAGCAGTTCTTC | CAAQTGSYNEQFF
NA | TRBJ1-5 | NA | TRBV19 | TGTGCCAGTAGTTTGTGGCGTCAGCCCCAGCATTTT | CASSLWRQPQHF
NA | TRBJ2-7 | NA | TRBV11-2 | TGTGCCAGCAGCCTCAGGACATCCTACGAGCAGTACTTC | CASSLRTSYEQYF
NA | TRBJ1-2 | NA | TRBV19 | TGTGCCAGTACTGTTAGTAGCGGGGGCGACTATGGCTACACCTTC | CASTVSSGGDYGYTF
NA | TRBJ1-2 | NA | TRBV7-9 | TGTGCCAGCAGCTTACGGGAAGAGGATGGCTACACCTTC | CASSLREEDGYTF
NA | TRBJ2-2 | few | TRBV5-8 | TGTGCCAGCAGCCCCAACTTATTTTTTGGGGAGCTGTTTTTT | CASSPNLFFGELFF